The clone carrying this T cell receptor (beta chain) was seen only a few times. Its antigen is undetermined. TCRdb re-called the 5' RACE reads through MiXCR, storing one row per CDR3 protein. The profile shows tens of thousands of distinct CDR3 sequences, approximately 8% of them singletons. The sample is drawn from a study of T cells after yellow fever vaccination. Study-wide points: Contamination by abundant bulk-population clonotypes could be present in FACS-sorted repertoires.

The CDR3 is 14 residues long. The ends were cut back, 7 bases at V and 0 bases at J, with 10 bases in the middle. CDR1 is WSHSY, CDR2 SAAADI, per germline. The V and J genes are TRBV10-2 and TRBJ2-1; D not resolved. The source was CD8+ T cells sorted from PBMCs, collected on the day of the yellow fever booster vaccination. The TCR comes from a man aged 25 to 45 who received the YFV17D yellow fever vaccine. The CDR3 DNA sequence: TGCGCCAGCACTCTCCGAGGCTCCTACAATGAGCAGTTCTTC. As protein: CASTLRGSYNEQFF.